This is a list of T cell receptor beta chains from one sample in a study of PD-1 blockade in classical Hodgkin lymphoma. TCRdb's copy holds only in-frame clones and misses some; the assay was immunoSEQ multiplex PCR. The sample lists 35,000 to 50,000 clones; 76% were seen once. The sample here was peripheral blood mononuclear cells (PBMCs), taken at baseline. These receptors all stem from a human donor with classical Hodgkin lymphoma. The CDR3 runs from the conserved cysteine through the conserved F or W. The D gene is left open where the match is weak. Size is omitted from some rows. Given values are once, few, many or a class for expanded clones.

clone_size,j_call,d_call,v_call,cdr3_nt,cdr3_aa
.,TRBJ2-7,TRBD1,TRBV7-8,TGTGCCAGCAGCCGCCTTACCGGGACAGGGTTCCAGCAGTACTTC,CASSRLTGTGFQQYF
.,TRBJ1-4,TRBD1,TRBV10-2,TGCGCCAGCAGTTGGGACAGTGAAAAACTGTTTTTT,CASSWDSEKLFF
.,TRBJ2-5,.,TRBV11-3,TGTGCCAGCAGCTCGGGACGGCGGGACCCCTGGGTGGGGGAGACCCAGTACTTC,CASSSGRRDPWVGETQYF
.,TRBJ1-4,.,TRBV11-3,TGTGCCAGCAGCTTGTTGGGGCCGGCTAATGAAAAACTGTTTTTT,CASSLLGPANEKLFF
few,TRBJ1-1,.,TRBV5-1,TGCGCCAGCAGCTTGGGATACATGAACACTGAAGCTTTCTTT,CASSLGYMNTEAFF
.,TRBJ1-2,.,TRBV11-2,TGTGCCAGCAGCCGGGTCGCCGGGAGCTATGGCTACACCTTC,CASSRVAGSYGYTF
.,TRBJ1-1,TRBD1,TRBV2,TGTGCCAGCAGGGGACAGGGGGTGAACACTGAAGCTTTCTTT,CASRGQGVNTEAFF
.,TRBJ2-2,.,TRBV10-2,TGCGCCAGCAGTGACAGGGGGAACACCGGGGAGCTGTTTTTT,CASSDRGNTGELFF
.,TRBJ2-1,.,TRBV9,TGTGCCAGCAGCGTAGGTACTGTCTACAATGAGCAGTTCTTC,CASSVGTVYNEQFF
.,TRBJ2-5,.,TRBV10-1,TGCGCCAGCAGTGAGTTTCTGCGGGGGACCCAGTACTTC,CASSEFLRGTQYF
.,TRBJ2-7,.,TRBV19,TGTGCCAGTAGTATAAGTGGGATTAACGAGCAGTACTTC,CASSISGINEQYF
.,TRBJ2-1,TRBD1,TRBV10-3,TGTGCCATCAGTGAAAGGTCGGTGGCAGGGGGCTACAATGAGCAGTTCTTC,CAISERSVAGGYNEQFF
.,TRBJ1-1,.,TRBV19,TGTGCCAGTAGTATGAAGTTGAACACTGAAGCTTTCTTT,CASSMKLNTEAFF
.,TRBJ1-5,.,TRBV11-3,TGTGCCAGCAGCACGATGACAGATCAGCCCCAGCATTTT,CASSTMTDQPQHF
.,TRBJ1-5,TRBD1,TRBV28,TGTGCCAGCAGTTCTGGAGGGACAGGGGGGGTCCAGCCCCAGCATTTT,CASSSGGTGGVQPQHF
.,TRBJ2-7,.,TRBV11-2,TGTGCCAGCAGCTTAGGCCGGACGGGCTACTACGAGCAGTACTTC,CASSLGRTGYYEQYF
few,TRBJ2-1,.,TRBV4-3,TGCGCCAGCAGCCAAGGCTTTACAGCTAGCTCCTACAATGAGCAGTTCTTC,CASSQGFTASSYNEQFF
.,TRBJ2-5,.,TRBV5-1,TGCGCCAGCAGCCTCTACCAAGAGACCCAGTACTTC,CASSLYQETQYF
.,TRBJ1-3,.,TRBV7-9,TGTGCCAGCAGCTTAGACAGTGGAAACACCATATATTTT,CASSLDSGNTIYF
many,TRBJ1-5,.,TRBV7-9,TGTGCCAGCAGGGCCTGGGAGGGGAGGTGGCAGCCCCAGCATTTT,CASRAWEGRWQPQHF
.,TRBJ2-7,.,TRBV27,TGTGCCAGCAGTTTCGACAGCCGCTCCTACGAGCAGTACTTC,CASSFDSRSYEQYF
.,TRBJ1-1,.,TRBV5-1,TGCGCCAGCAGCTTGACGGGGGACACTGAAGCTTTCTTT,CASSLTGDTEAFF
few,TRBJ1-3,.,TRBV7-6,TGTGCCAGCAGCTCAAGTACTGGAAACACCATATATTTT,CASSSSTGNTIYF
once,TRBJ2-1,TRBD2,TRBV6-6,TGTGCCAGCAGTTCGACTAGCTTTGGCAATGAGCAGTTCTTC,CASSSTSFGNEQFF
.,TRBJ2-1,TRBD2,TRBV29-1,TGCAGCGTTTTGGGAGGGCGGGAGGTAGACAATGAGCAGTTCTTC,CSVLGGREVDNEQFF
.,TRBJ1-2,TRBD1,TRBV28,TGTGCCAGCAGTCCAGGACAGGGACCCTATGGCTACACCTTC,CASSPGQGPYGYTF
.,TRBJ2-7,.,TRBV5-4,TGCGCCAGCAGCCAGAGAGTGGGAGTGGGTTACGAGCAGTACTTC,CASSQRVGVGYEQYF
.,TRBJ2-2,.,TRBV5-6,TGTGCCAGCAGCTTAAAGGGATGGGTCGCGACCGGGGAGCTGTTTTTT,CASSLKGWVATGELFF
.,TRBJ2-2,TRBD1,TRBV18,TGTGCCAGCTCAGCACAGGGGGCCACGAACACCGGGGAGCTGTTTTTT,CASSAQGATNTGELFF
.,TRBJ2-7,TRBD1,TRBV19,TGTGCCAGTAGTCCTCAGACAGGGCCTCAGTACGAGCAGTACTTC,CASSPQTGPQYEQYF
few,TRBJ2-7,.,TRBV6-5,TGTGCCAGCAGTTGGGCGGGCGGGGAGCAGTACTTC,CASSWAGGEQYF
.,TRBJ2-1,TRBD1,TRBV6-1,TGTGCCAGCGGACCGGGACAGAACTACAATGAGCAGTTCTTC,CASGPGQNYNEQFF
few,TRBJ1-2,.,TRBV9,TGTGCCAGCAGCGTAGTGACAGGAGAAGGCTACACCTTC,CASSVVTGEGYTF
.,TRBJ2-1,.,TRBV6-6,TGTGCCAGCAGTTACGAGCTGGGACGGCCGGGGGAGCAGTTCTTC,CASSYELGRPGEQFF
.,TRBJ2-3,.,TRBV7-8,TGTGCCAGCAGCCCTCTTGGGGAGCTCGCAGATACGCAGTATTTT,CASSPLGELADTQYF
.,TRBJ2-7,.,TRBV5-6,TGTGCCAGCAGCTTGGGCGGAGATTTCTACGAGCAGTACTTC,CASSLGGDFYEQYF
.,TRBJ2-7,TRBD2,TRBV9,TGTGCCAGCAGCGTGGGACTAGCGGTCGGCCACGAGCAGTACTTC,CASSVGLAVGHEQYF
.,TRBJ2-7,.,TRBV27,TGTGCCAGCAGTTTATCGGACGGGTCCTACGAGCAGTACTTC,CASSLSDGSYEQYF
.,TRBJ2-7,.,TRBV5-4,TGTGCCAGCAGCTTCGGGCTAACCTACGAGCAGTACTTC,CASSFGLTYEQYF
medium-sized,TRBJ1-2,.,TRBV27,TGTGCCAGCAGTTTACGGCAGTCTAACTATGGCTACACCTTC,CASSLRQSNYGYTF
.,TRBJ1-2,.,TRBV11-3,TGTGCCAGCAGCCCGGGGGGTAGCGGGAGTGCTGGCTACACCTTC,CASSPGGSGSAGYTF
few,TRBJ2-2,TRBD2,TRBV27,TGTGCCAGCAGGCCAGGGCCGGGACTAGCATCCGCGAACACCGGGGAGCTGTTTTTT,CASRPGPGLASANTGELFF